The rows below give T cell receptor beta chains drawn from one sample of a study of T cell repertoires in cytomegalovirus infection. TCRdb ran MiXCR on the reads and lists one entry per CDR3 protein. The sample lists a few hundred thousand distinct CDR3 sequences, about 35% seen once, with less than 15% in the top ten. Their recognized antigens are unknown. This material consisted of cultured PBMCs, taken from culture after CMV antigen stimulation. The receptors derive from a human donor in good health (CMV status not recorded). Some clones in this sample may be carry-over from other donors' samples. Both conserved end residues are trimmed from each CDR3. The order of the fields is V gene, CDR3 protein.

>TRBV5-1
ASTGRPGANVLT
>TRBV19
ASSTSGGNQPQH
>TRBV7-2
ASERKGERKAF
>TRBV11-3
ASSLEWRKDTQY
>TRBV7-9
ASSPAGAYGYT
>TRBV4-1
ASSQWGTQY
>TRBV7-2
ASSSNGQGAIEKLF
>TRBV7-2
ASSLTQEKHRVLAKNIQY
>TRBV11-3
ASSLGLAGGRFGHEQF
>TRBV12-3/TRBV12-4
ASSWGTGEEQY
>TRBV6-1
ASSEALPGRRLYGYT